Presented here are 20 T cell receptor beta chains from one specimen sequenced in a study of shared clonotypes between healthy human individuals. Produced via immunoSEQ multiplex PCR; TCRdb's table is partial and in-frame only. The sample has some 2 million clones, roughly 95% seen once; the top ten hold 0.9% to 1.4%. Naivety among CD8 cells was defined by CD45RO negativity and positive CCR7 selection, thereby excluding terminally differentiated effector memory CD45RA+ cells. The sequenced sample consisted of naive CD8+ T cells sorted from blood. Receptor source: a man between 18 and 35 years old in good health.

Remarks on this clone: Other DNA variants within this sample encode the same CDR3. The chain is built from TRBV11-3 and TRBJ2-2; D call uncertain. The germline gives CDR1 SGHNT, CDR2 YENEEA. CDR3 length: 12 amino acids. V was cut by 5 bases and J by 1 base, with 2 bases left in between. CDR3 protein: CASSRNTGELFF. In DNA, the CDR3 is TGTGCCAGCAGCCGGAACACCGGGGAGCTGTTTTTT.

The chain employs TRBV2 and TRBJ1-3; D not resolved. Germline V CDR1 and CDR2: SNHLY, FYNNEI. The ends were cut back, 8 bases at V and 4 bases at J, with 12 bases in the middle. This CDR3 has 13 residues. Written as DNA, the CDR3 is TGTGCCAGCCTGTCCGGGTCCGGAAACACCATATATTTT. The encoded protein is CASLSGSGNTIYF.

This chain connects TRBV6-1 to TRBJ2-7; no clear D. The CDR3 is made up of 14 amino acids. Germline CDR1 reads MNHNS; CDR2 reads SASEGT. The ends were cut back, 1 base at V and 3 bases at J, with 10 bases in the middle. The DNA of the CDR3 is TGTGCCAGCAGTGAAGAGGTGTATCTCTACGAGCAGTACTTC. Translated: CASSEEVYLYEQYF.

The chain recombines TRBV30 with TRBJ1-2; D ambiguous. Per germline, CDR1 GTSNPN and CDR2 SVGIG (reference sequence). V was pared by 1 base and J by 3 bases, with 6 bases between. The CDR3 length is 12 residues. The DNA for the CDR3 is TGTGCCTGGAGTGCCGGGGACTATGGCTACACCTTC. Its translation: CAWSAGDYGYTF.

The chain uses TRBV7-2 and TRBJ2-3, with D perhaps TRBD2 (5 bases). V was trimmed by 1 base and J by 5 bases, leaving 13 bases between them. The length of the CDR3 is 15 residues. Per germline, CDR1 SGHTA and CDR2 FQGNSA. The CDR3 region has the DNA TGTGCCAGCAGCTTAGGCGGGTCCAGCGGAGATACGCAGTATTTT. Translated, it gives CASSLGGSSGDTQYF.

The chain has TRBV2 and TRBJ1-2, with no clear D. The V end lost 0 bases, the J end lost 7 bases, and 15 bases lay between the germline ends. The CDR3 runs to 15 residues. Germline CDR1 reads SNHLY; CDR2 reads FYNNEI. The chain's CDR3 is CASSEARREMSGYTF. For the CDR3, the DNA is TGTGCCAGCAGTGAAGCTAGGCGGGAGATGTCTGGCTACACCTTC.

Remarks on this clone: Other DNA sequences in this sample translate to the same CDR3. The genes are TRBV27 and TRBJ2-7; no reliable D call. V was shortened by 3 bases and J by 0 bases, with 6 bases between the two germline ends. CDR1 is MNHEY and CDR2 is SMNVEV in the germline V gene (reference sequence). This CDR3 is built from 13 residues. CDR3 nucleotides: TGTGCCAGCAGTTTGGGGTACTCCTACGAGCAGTACTTC. Translated: CASSLGYSYEQYF.

The chain recombines TRBV4-3 with TRBJ1-2; weak D call: TRBD1 (5 bases). CDR1 LGHNA and CDR2 YSLEER come from the germline V gene. The CDR3 is made up of 15 amino acids. With 1 base removed from V and 4 bases from J, the gap between germline ends came to 13 bases. CDR3 region: CASSQGWQGPYGYTF. The CDR3 region has the DNA TGCGCCAGCAGCCAAGGATGGCAGGGACCCTATGGCTACACCTTC.

The chain combines TRBV4-1 with TRBJ2-4; 9 positions agree with TRBD1. J gave up 5 bases and V 2 bases, and 4 bases lay outside the gene matches. The CDR3 is 15 amino acids. The germline CDR1 and CDR2 sequences are MGHRA and YSYEKL. This CDR3 is CASSQFRTGENIQYF. As DNA, the CDR3 is TGCGCCAGCAGCCAATTCCGGACAGGGGAAAACATTCAGTACTTC.

The V gene is TRBV7-6, the J gene TRBJ2-3; D is uncertain. This CDR3 contains 15 residues. Germline lookup yields CDR1 SGHVS and CDR2 FNYEAQ. V was cut by 0 bases and J by 0 bases, with 7 bases left in between. The CDR3 region has the DNA TGTGCCAGCAGCTTAGCTGTCGGTAGCACAGATACGCAGTATTTT. This translates into CASSLAVGSTDTQYF.

In this sample, this clone turned up a few times. The chain has TRBV2 and TRBJ1-1, with 7 bases lining up with TRBD1. Germline CDR1 reads SNHLY; CDR2 reads FYNNEI. V was pared by 4 bases and J by 3 bases, with 5 bases of the junction left unmatched. CDR3 length: 14 residues. CDR3 coding DNA: TGTGCCAGCAGTGGTATGGGACAGTACACTGAAGCTTTCTTT. Its translation: CASSGMGQYTEAFF.

Turning to this clone: The same CDR3 also results from other DNA sequences found in this sample. The chain uses TRBV9 and TRBJ2-7; the D gene is possibly TRBD2 (5 bases). V lost 0 bases, J lost 2 bases, and 9 bases lay in between. CDR3 length: 14 residues. The germline V gene has CDR1 SGDLS and CDR2 YYNGEE. The CDR3 loop is CASSVGPGAYEQYF. For the CDR3, the DNA is TGTGCCAGCAGCGTAGGCCCCGGGGCCTACGAGCAGTACTTC.

This chain connects TRBV19 to TRBJ1-3, with unresolved D. Between the trimmed V and J ends, which lost 0 bases and 4 bases, there was a span of 10 bases. This CDR3 has 15 amino acids. CDR1 and CDR2 from the germline V gene are LNHDA and SQIVND (reference sequence). The CDR3 reads CASSIDSTVGNTIYF. CDR3 sequence (DNA): TGTGCCAGTAGTATAGACTCGACCGTGGGAAACACCATATATTTT. The full variable domain, completed using reference TRBV19 and TRBJ1-3, is DGGITQSPKYLFRKEGQNVTLSCEQNLNHDAMYWYRQDPGQGLRLIYYSQIVNDFQKGDIAEGYSVSREKKESFPLTVTSAQKNPTAFYLCASSIDSTVGNTIYFGEGSWLTVV.

This chain connects TRBV11-3 to TRBJ2-2; D is ambiguous. This CDR3 is built from 13 residues. CDR1 is SGHNT, CDR2 YENEEA, per germline. The V end was cut by 3 bases, the J end by 5 bases, with 7 bases between. Here the CDR3 reads CASSFSRTGELFF. The DNA for the CDR3 is TGTGCCAGCAGCTTCTCCAGGACCGGGGAGCTGTTTTTT.

About this clone itself: This same CDR3 is encoded by further DNA sequences in the sample. This sequence joins TRBV9 and TRBJ1-2; 10 bases match TRBD1. The CDR3 has 13 amino acids. V shed 3 bases and J 7 bases; nucleotides not matched to a gene: 3. Germline V gene sequence: CDR1 SGDLS, CDR2 YYNGEE. The CDR3 spells CASSATGGSGYTF. For the CDR3, the DNA is TGTGCCAGCAGCGCGACAGGGGGCTCTGGCTACACCTTC.

V usage is TRBV30 and J usage is TRBJ2-2; no reliable D call. The length of the CDR3 is 12 residues. The germline V gene has CDR1 GTSNPN and CDR2 SVGIG (reference sequence). V lost 2 bases and J lost 7, with 8 bases in between. The CDR3 region is CAWSPPLGELFF. The CDR3 DNA reads as TGTGCCTGGAGTCCGCCGCTCGGGGAGCTGTTTTTT.

This chain connects TRBV5-1 to TRBJ2-7, with a tentative D call TRBD1 (6 bases). Trimming took 2 bases from V and 3 from J, leaving 15 bases between them. The CDR3 is 15 amino acids. Per the germline V gene, CDR1 is SGHRS and CDR2 is YFSETQ. The CDR3 spells CASSLTRTADYEQYF. The CDR3 coding sequence is TGCGCCAGCAGCTTAACACGGACAGCCGACTACGAGCAGTACTTC.

The chain uses TRBV7-8 and TRBJ2-1; the D gene is possibly TRBD2 (5 bases). The CDR3 has 13 amino acids. Trimming took off 5 bases at V and 8 bases at J, with 13 bases between the two ends. The germline gives CDR1 SGHVS, CDR2 FQNEAQ. The chain's CDR3 is CASSHDLEDEQFF. For the CDR3, the DNA is TGTGCCAGCAGCCACGACCTGGAGGATGAGCAGTTCTTC. The full variable domain, its missing parts supplied by reference TRBV7-8 and TRBJ2-1, is GAGVSQSPRYKVAKRGQDVALRCDPISGHVSLFWYQQALGQGPEFLTYFQNEAQLDKSGLPSDRFFAERPEGSVSTLKIQRTQQEDSAVYLCASSHDLEDEQFFGPGTRLTVL.

The chain uses TRBV11-2 and TRBJ1-1; no firm D call. The V gene lost 1 base and the J gene lost 8 bases, with 5 bases spanning the gap. This CDR3 contains 11 residues. The germline CDR1 and CDR2 sequences are SGHAT and FQNNGV. CDR3 sequence reads: CASSLAQEAFF. The DNA of the CDR3 is TGTGCCAGCAGCTTAGCCCAAGAAGCTTTCTTT.

The chain is built from TRBV9 and TRBJ2-5, with 8 bases that match TRBD2. The trim removed 1 base at V and 3 bases at J, leaving 11 bases unmatched. Germline V gene lookup returns CDR1 SGDLS and CDR2 YYNGEE. CDR3 length: 17 amino acids. CDR3 bases: TGTGCCAGCAGCGTATTAGCGGGAATCACGTCGAAAGAGACCCAGTACTTC. It codes for CASSVLAGITSKETQYF.